These 13 T cell receptor beta chains were all obtained from the same sample, sequenced in a study of response to subunit inactivated influenza vaccine. TCRdb reprocessed the RT-PCR reads with MiXCR, giving one entry per CDR3 protein. Of roughly 700,000 distinct CDR3 sequences in the sample, approximately 14% were seen once. The sequences come from PBMCs from blood, collected approximately 15 days before vaccination. The receptors here all came from a man between 50 and 59 years old who received an inactivated influenza vaccine.

The rearrangement links TRBV18 to TRBJ2-3, with D uncertain. CDR3 length: 12 residues. Trimming took 3 bases from V and 5 from J, leaving 6 bases between them. The V gene's germline CDR1 is KGHSH and CDR2 LQKENI. The CDR3 loop reads CASSPPIDTQYF. The DNA for the CDR3 is TGTGCCAGCTCACCCCCAATAGATACGCAGTATTTT. Supplemented by reference TRBV18 and TRBJ2-3, the full variable domain reads NAGVMQNPRHLVRRRGQEARLRCSPMKGHSHVYWYRQLPEEGLKFMVYLQKENIIDESGMPKERFSAEFPKEGPSILRIQQVVRGDSAAYFCASSPPIDTQYFGPGTRLTVL.

V is TRBV27 and J is TRBJ1-6; unclear D gene. The CDR3 consists of 14 residues. CDR1 is MNHEY, CDR2 SMNVEV, per germline (reference sequence). The V and J ends lost 3 bases and 2 bases respectively, with 5 bases between them. CDR3 residues: CASSFDPYNSPLHF. DNA of the CDR3: TGTGCCAGCAGTTTTGACCCCTATAATTCACCCCTCCACTTT.

This sequence joins TRBV29-1 and TRBJ2-7; a weak D match, TRBD1 (6 bases). V was pared by 5 bases and J by 3 bases, with 11 bases between. Germline CDR1 is SQVTM and CDR2 is ANQGSEA. The CDR3 spans 12 residues. CDR3 loop: CSVKGVSYEQYF. DNA for the CDR3: TGCAGCGTTAAGGGGGTGAGCTACGAGCAGTACTTC.

The sample holds a few counts of this clonotype. This chain joins TRBV6-2 or TRBV6-3 and TRBJ2-2; 7 nucleotides align to TRBD1. With V trimmed by 10 bases and J by 5 bases, 13 bases remained unmatched. The CDR3 is 15 residues long. The germline V gene encodes CDR1 MNHEY and CDR2 SVGEGT. The CDR3 reads CATLTGTVRTGELFF. CDR3 DNA: TGTGCCACCCTGACAGGGACGGTGCGGACCGGGGAGCTGTTTTTT.

The chain recombines TRBV7-2 with TRBJ2-1, with 7 nucleotides matching TRBD1. The CDR3 is 15 residues long. With V trimmed by 5 bases and J by 4 bases, 8 bases remained unmatched. The germline gives CDR1 SGHTA, CDR2 FQGNSA. The CDR3 bases are TGTGCCAGCAGCCCGACAGGGTTCGAATACAATGAGCAGTTCTTC. Translating gives CASSPTGFEYNEQFF.

The genes are TRBV5-1 and TRBJ2-1; 8 nucleotides align to TRBD1. This CDR3 is built from 16 residues. CDR1 and CDR2 (germline): SGHRS, YFSETQ. J gave up 0 bases and V 0 bases, and 2 bases lay outside the gene matches. CDR3 region: CASSLGDRSSYNEQFF. In nucleotides, the CDR3 is TGCGCCAGCAGCTTGGGGGACAGGAGCTCCTACAATGAGCAGTTCTTC.

This clonotype was picked up a small number of times. This chain connects TRBV6-2 or TRBV6-3 to TRBJ2-3; 7 bases are shared with TRBD2. Trimming took 2 bases from V and 1 from J; bases not matched to a gene: 15. From germline, CDR1 is MNHEY and CDR2 SVGEGT. The CDR3 loop spans 19 amino acids. The CDR3 DNA is TGTGCCAGCAGTTACGGGATTGAGATAAGGGCGGGAGGCACAGATACGCAGTATTTT. It codes for CASSYGIEIRAGGTDTQYF.

The sample holds a few counts of this clonotype. The chain joins TRBV19 to TRBJ2-7; TRBD1 is a possible D gene (6 bases). Germline values: CDR1 LNHDA, CDR2 SQIVND (reference sequence). The CDR3 runs 14 residues. The ends were cut back, 3 bases at V and 2 bases at J, with 11 bases in the middle. CDR3 coding DNA: TGTGCCAGTAGTATCCAGGGGCAGGCCTACGAGCAGTACTTC. Its protein is CASSIQGQAYEQYF.

This chain links TRBV7-2 with TRBJ2-3, with D uncertain. CDR3 length: 14 amino acids. The germline V and J ends were trimmed by 4 bases and 0 bases, with 8 bases remaining between them. Germline V CDR1 and CDR2: SGHTA, FQGNSA. The CDR3 nucleotides read TGTGCCAGCAGCTCCACATTTAGCACAGATACGCAGTATTTT. Protein sequence: CASSSTFSTDTQYF. Combining the CDR3 with reference TRBV7-2 and TRBJ2-3 gives the whole variable domain GAGVSQSPSNKVTEKGKDVELRCDPISGHTALYWYRQSLGQGLEFLIYFQGNSAPDKSGLPSDRFSAERTGGSVSTLTIQRTQQEDSAVYLCASSSTFSTDTQYFGPGTRLTVL.

Regarding this clonotype: A much larger clone lies one base from this, so it may be a read error. V and J are TRBV12-3 or TRBV12-4 and TRBJ2-7; D is unresolved. The CDR3 loop spans 16 amino acids. V lost 3 bases to trimming and J lost 4 bases, with 19 bases between them. The DNA for the CDR3 is TGTGCCAGCAGTTTTTTTCTGGGAATCCAAAATTACGAGCAGTACTTC. This encodes CASSFFLGIQNYEQYF.

The chain joins TRBV24-1 to TRBJ2-7; 10 bases are shared with TRBD1. CDR3 length equals 15 residues. V shed 3 bases and J 4 bases; nucleotides not matched to a gene: 5. The germline CDR1 and CDR2 sequences are KGHDR and SFDVKD. The CDR3 DNA sequence: TGTGCCACCAGTGATACCGGACAGGGGGAGTACGAGCAGTACTTC. The encoded protein is CATSDTGQGEYEQYF.

This clonotype turned up a few times. The rearrangement uses TRBV28 and TRBJ2-7; 8 bases are a match to TRBD1. Germline V CDR1 and CDR2: MDHEN, SYDVKM. Trimming cost V 8 bases and J 0 bases; bases outside gene matches: 6. The CDR3 runs 14 residues. The CDR3 DNA sequence: TGTGCCAGCGGAAAACAGGGGGGCTCCTACGAGCAGTACTTC. It specifies CASGKQGGSYEQYF. The complete variable domain, with remaining parts taken from reference TRBV28 and TRBJ2-7, reads DVKVTQSSRYLVKRTGEKVFLECVQDMDHENMFWYRQDPGLGLRLIYFSYDVKMKEKGDIPEGYSVSREKKERFSLILESASTNQTSMYLCASGKQGGSYEQYFGPGTRLTVT.

At least ten counts were recorded for this clonotype. This chain joins TRBV29-1 and TRBJ2-1; TRBD2 agrees at 7 bases. The CDR3 contains 14 residues. Germline loops: CDR1 SQVTM, CDR2 ANQGSEA. With V trimmed by 6 bases and J by 5 bases, 10 bases remained unmatched. CDR3 nucleotides: TGCAGCGTCGCCCGGGGGGACTTGAACAATGAGCAGTTCTTC. It translates to CSVARGDLNNEQFF.